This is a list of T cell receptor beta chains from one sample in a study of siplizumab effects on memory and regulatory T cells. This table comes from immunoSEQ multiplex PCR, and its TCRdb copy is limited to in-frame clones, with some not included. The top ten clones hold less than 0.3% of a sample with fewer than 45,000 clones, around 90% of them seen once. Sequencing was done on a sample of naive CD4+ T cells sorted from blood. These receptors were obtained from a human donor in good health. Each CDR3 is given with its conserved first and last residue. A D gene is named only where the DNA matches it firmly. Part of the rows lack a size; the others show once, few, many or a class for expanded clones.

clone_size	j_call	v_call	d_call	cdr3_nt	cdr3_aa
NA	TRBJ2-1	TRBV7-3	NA	TGTGCCAGCGGAACATTCGGCAATGAGCAGTTCTTC	CASGTFGNEQFF
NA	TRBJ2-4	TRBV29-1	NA	TGCAGCGTTTTGGTCAAGAGTATAGCCAAAAACATTCAGTACTTC	CSVLVKSIAKNIQYF
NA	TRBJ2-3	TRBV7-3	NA	TGTGCCAGCAGCATGACTAGAGATACGCAGTATTTT	CASSMTRDTQYF
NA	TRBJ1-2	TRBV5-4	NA	TGTGCCAGCAGCCTGGGGGGAAACTATGGCTACACCTTC	CASSLGGNYGYTF
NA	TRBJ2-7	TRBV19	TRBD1	TGTGCCAGTAGTCCGGGACAGGGCGGAACCTACGAGCAGTACTTC	CASSPGQGGTYEQYF
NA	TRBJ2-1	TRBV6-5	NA	TGTGCCACAGGGACGGGACCTCTCTACAATGAGCAGTTCTTC	CATGTGPLYNEQFF
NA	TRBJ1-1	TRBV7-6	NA	TGTGCCAGCAGCTTAGCCCAGGTGAACACTGAAGCTTTCTTT	CASSLAQVNTEAFF
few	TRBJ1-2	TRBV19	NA	TGTGCCACCTCCGGGACGCCAAGAAGCTACACCTTC	CATSGTPRSYTF
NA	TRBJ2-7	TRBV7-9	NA	TGTGCCAGCAGACCCCCCGGGACGGTTACCTACGAGCAGTACTTC	CASRPPGTVTYEQYF
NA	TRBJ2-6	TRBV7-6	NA	TGTGCCAGCAGCTTAACTAACTCTGGGGCCAACGTCCTGACTTTC	CASSLTNSGANVLTF
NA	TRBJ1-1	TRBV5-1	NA	TGCGCCAGCAGCCCACCCCGGGGGGAGCTCCCAACTGAAGCTTTCTTT	CASSPPRGELPTEAFF
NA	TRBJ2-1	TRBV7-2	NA	TGTGCCAGCAGCTTAGCAAAGGAGCAGTTCTTC	CASSLAKEQFF
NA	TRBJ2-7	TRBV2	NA	TGTGCCAGCAGTGAAATGGGATCCGAGCAGTACTTC	CASSEMGSEQYF
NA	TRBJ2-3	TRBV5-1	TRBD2	TGCGCCAGCAGCGCGGGAGTGCAACTTAGCACAGATACGCAGTATTTT	CASSAGVQLSTDTQYF
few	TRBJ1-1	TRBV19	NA	TGTGCCAGTACCCTCCGGGTGAACACTGAAGCTTTCTTT	CASTLRVNTEAFF
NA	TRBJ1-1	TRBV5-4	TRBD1	TGTGCCAGCAGCTCCCAACAGGGGATGAACACTGAAGCTTTCTTT	CASSSQQGMNTEAFF
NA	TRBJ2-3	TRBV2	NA	TGTGCCAGCAGTGAGCGGCTGGGGGGTCCCGTTAGCACAGATACGCAGTATTTT	CASSERLGGPVSTDTQYF
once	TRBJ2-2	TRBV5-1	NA	TGCGCCAGCCACCGTGGGGATGAAGACACCGGGGAGCTGTTTTTT	CASHRGDEDTGELFF
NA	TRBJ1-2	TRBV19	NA	TGTGCCAGTAAGCCATATATCCCTTCGGACGGGTTTTCGGACTATGGCTACACCTTC	CASKPYIPSDGFSDYGYTF
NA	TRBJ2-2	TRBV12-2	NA	TGTGCAAGTTGCCCGGGACAGGGGACGAGCGGGGAGCTGTTTTTT	CASCPGQGTSGELFF
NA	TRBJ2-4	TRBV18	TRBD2	TGTGCCAGCTCAGGACTAGCGGGGGGTAATGACATTCAGTACTTC	CASSGLAGGNDIQYF
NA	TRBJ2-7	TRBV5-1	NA	TGCGCCAGCAAGGGTGCAAACTCCTACGAGCAGTACTTC	CASKGANSYEQYF
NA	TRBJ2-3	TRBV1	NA	TGCACCAGCAGCCAAGATGTGTGGAGGACAGATACGCAGTATTTT	CTSSQDVWRTDTQYF
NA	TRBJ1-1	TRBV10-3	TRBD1	TGTGCCATCAGCAAGGACAGGGGTAACACTGAAGCTTTCTTT	CAISKDRGNTEAFF
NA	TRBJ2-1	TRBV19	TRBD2	TGTGCCAGTAGTATCTTACTAGCGGGGCGCAATGAGCAGTTCTTC	CASSILLAGRNEQFF
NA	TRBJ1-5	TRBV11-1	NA	TGTGCCAGCAGCTTGGACGGACCCAGCCAGCCCCAGCATTTT	CASSLDGPSQPQHF
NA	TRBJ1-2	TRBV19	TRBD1	TGTGCCAGTAGTCCAGGGGGAAAAAACTATGGCTACACCTTC	CASSPGGKNYGYTF
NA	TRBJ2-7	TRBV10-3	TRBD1	TGTGCCATCAGTGAGCGGGGACAGGGCTACGAGCAGTACTTC	CAISERGQGYEQYF
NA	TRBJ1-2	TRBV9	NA	TGTGCCAGCAGCGCAGGGCCACCAGAACCTAACTATGGCTACACCTTC	CASSAGPPEPNYGYTF
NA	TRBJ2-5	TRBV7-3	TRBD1	TGTGCCAGCAGCTCAGGGACAGTGCAAGAGACCCAGTACTTC	CASSSGTVQETQYF
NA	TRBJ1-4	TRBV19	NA	TGTGCCAGTAGCGGGCATGGACAGACAACTAATGAAAAACTGTTTTTT	CASSGHGQTTNEKLFF
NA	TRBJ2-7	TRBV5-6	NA	TGTGCCAGCAGCTTCCTATCTCCGGGCCACGAGCAGTACTTC	CASSFLSPGHEQYF